These 28 T cell receptor beta chains share one sample of origin, sequenced in a study of blood T cells in healthy people across ages. A second 7 to 11 cycle PCR used barcoded and J-beta primers. MiXCR was run by TCRdb on the 5' RACE reads, yielding one entry per CDR3 protein. The table includes some 550,000 distinct CDR3 sequences, 47% detected once. The sequenced material came from blood. These receptors were collected from a man older than 75 in good health.

This clonotype was recorded a few times. The chain employs TRBV9 and TRBJ2-3, with 8 nucleotides matching TRBD2. CDR3 length: 17 amino acids. Trimming at V came to 4 bases and at J to 0 bases, leaving 10 bases not matched to a gene. Germline lookup yields CDR1 SGDLS and CDR2 YYNGEE. This CDR3 reads CASSLSAGGQSTDTQYF. The CDR3 nucleotides are TGTGCCAGCAGCCTAAGCGCGGGGGGCCAAAGCACAGATACGCAGTATTTT.

V and J are TRBV5-6 and TRBJ2-7; tentatively, D is TRBD1 (6 bases). This CDR3 is built from 14 residues. V was trimmed by 2 bases and J by 1 base, leaving 10 bases between them. Germline V lookup: CDR1 SGHDT, CDR2 YYEEEE. The CDR3 nucleotides read TGTGCCAGCAGCTTACAGGGAGAATCCTACGAGCAGTACTTC. Its translation is CASSLQGESYEQYF. Complete variable domain (other parts from reference TRBV5-6 and TRBJ2-7): DAGVTQSPTHLIKTRGQQVTLRCSPKSGHDTVSWYQQALGQGPQFIFQYYEEEERQRGNFPDRFSGHQFPNYSSELNVNALLLGDSALYLCASSLQGESYEQYFGPGTRLTVT.

This chain uses TRBV7-8 with TRBJ1-2, with 12 bases identical to TRBD1. Unmatched junction bases numbered 11, after V lost 0 bases and J lost 6 bases. The CDR3 runs to 18 residues. CDR1 and CDR2 from the germline V gene are SGHVS and FQNEAQ. This CDR3 reads CASSLAPVSGTGGDGYTF. CDR3 bases: TGTGCCAGCAGCTTAGCGCCCGTTAGCGGGACAGGGGGCGATGGCTACACCTTC. The complete variable domain, with remaining parts taken from reference TRBV7-8 and TRBJ1-2, reads GAGVSQSPRYKVAKRGQDVALRCDPISGHVSLFWYQQALGQGPEFLTYFQNEAQLDKSGLPSDRFFAERPEGSVSTLKIQRTQQEDSAVYLCASSLAPVSGTGGDGYTFGSGTRLTVV.

As to this clonotype: One end of the junction fails to match germline, which may point to a read error. V is TRBV12-3 or TRBV12-4 and J is TRBJ2-5; 14 bases line up with TRBD2. The CDR3 is made up of 18 amino acids. CDR3: CASSERTSGGPSQEAQYF. The DNA of the CDR3 is TGTGCCAGCAGCGAACGGACTAGCGGGGGGCCCTCACAAGAGGCCCAGTACTTC.

This clonotype was observed at least ten times. The chain employs TRBV7-2 and TRBJ1-1, with D uncertain. The V gene lost 2 bases and the J gene lost 1 base, with 5 bases spanning the gap. The germline V gene has CDR1 SGHTA and CDR2 FQGNSA. The CDR3 has 13 amino acids. The CDR3 protein is CASSLNRNTEAFF. The CDR3 DNA is TGTGCCAGCAGCTTAAATAGGAACACTGAAGCTTTCTTT.

This clonotype has only a few counts. V gene TRBV12-3 or TRBV12-4 combines with J gene TRBJ2-3; 13 nucleotides align to TRBD2. The CDR3 has 18 amino acids. Trimming took 3 bases from V and 5 from J; bases not matched to a gene: 11. The DNA for the CDR3 is TGTGCCAGCAGTTTTCCCCACGGACTAGCGGGAGTTGGAGATACGCAGTATTTT. This translates into CASSFPHGLAGVGDTQYF.

This clonotype was counted only a few times. The gene calls are TRBV20-1 and TRBJ2-1, with D perhaps matching TRBD1 (5 bases). The CDR3 covers 15 residues. V gave up 6 bases and J gave up 0 bases, with 15 bases separating them. Germline V CDR1 and CDR2: DFQATT, SNEGSKA (reference sequence). The CDR3 nucleotides read TGCAGTGCCAAAAGGGGCAGAAGCTCCTACAATGAGCAGTTCTTC. Protein: CSAKRGRSSYNEQFF.

Turning to this clonotype: A much larger clone lies a single base off, so this may be a read error. V and J are TRBV7-9 and TRBJ2-1; TRBD2 matches at 8 bases. Per germline, CDR1 SEHNR and CDR2 FQNEAQ (reference sequence). The V gene end was trimmed by 7 bases and the J gene end by 3 bases; junction bases not matched to a gene: 11. This CDR3 region has 16 residues. The CDR3 loop is CASTESQRGNYNEQFF. CDR3 nucleotides: TGTGCCAGCACCGAGAGCCAGCGGGGGAACTACAATGAGCAGTTCTTC.

The chain is built from TRBV29-1 and TRBJ2-1; D is undetermined. Trimming left V 4 bases short and J 3 bases short, with 7 bases between. Germline lookup yields CDR1 SQVTM and CDR2 ANQGSEA. This CDR3 is 12 amino acids long. CDR3 sequence (DNA): TGCAGCGTTGTTAATAGCTACAATGAGCAGTTCTTC. Translated: CSVVNSYNEQFF.

CDR3 coding DNA: TGTGCCAGCAGCTTAGGAGACGGGGGCGGGAATGAGCAGTACTTC. This translates into CASSLGDGGGNEQYF. V gene TRBV7-9 combines with J gene TRBJ2-7, with D perhaps matching TRBD1 or TRBD2 (6 bases each). The germline gives CDR1 SEHNR, CDR2 FQNEAQ (reference sequence). V gave up 1 base and J gave up 7 bases, with 17 bases separating them. The CDR3 is 15 amino acids.

This clonotype turned up a few times. The chain combines TRBV5-1 with TRBJ2-7; weak D call: TRBD2 (6 bases). Trimming shortened V by 7 bases and J by 2 bases, and 16 bases separated the two germline ends. The CDR3 sequence is 14 residues long. CDR1 and CDR2 (germline): SGHRS, YFSETQ. The CDR3 coding sequence is TGCGCCAGCCGCAAAACGGGGGATACCTACGAGCAGTACTTC. Its protein is CASRKTGDTYEQYF.

Regarding this clonotype: Relative to the germline gene, one junction end is altered; a read error may explain this. The gene calls are TRBV7-2 and TRBJ1-6, with TRBD1 matching over 8 bases. CDR3 size: 18 residues. The germline V gene has CDR1 SGHTA and CDR2 FQGNSA. In nucleotides, the CDR3 is TGTGCCAACAGCTTAGCCGGGACAGGAGGCTCCTATAATTCACCCCTCCACTTT. This sequence encodes CANSLAGTGGSYNSPLHF.

This clonotype appeared a few times. This chain uses TRBV7-3 with TRBJ2-3; no clear D gene. The germline V and J ends were trimmed by 2 bases and 10 bases, with 10 bases remaining between them. Looked up from germline, CDR1 is SGHTA and CDR2 is FQGTGA. The CDR3 loop spans 12 amino acids. CDR3 amino acids: CASSLSGGAQYF. The DNA for the CDR3 is TGTGCCAGCAGCTTATCGGGCGGAGCGCAGTATTTT.

The V call is TRBV20-1, the J call TRBJ2-1; TRBD1 matches at 8 bases. The CDR3 length is 16 residues. CDR1 and CDR2 (germline): DFQATT, SNEGSKA (reference sequence). The ends lost 3 bases at V and 10 bases at J; junction bases unmatched: 17. CDR3 residues: CSARETGRGLSWEQFF. The CDR3 nucleotides read TGCAGTGCTAGGGAGACGGGCAGGGGGCTTAGTTGGGAGCAGTTCTTC.

This clonotype was detected a few times. The V and J genes are TRBV11-1 and TRBJ2-6; D gene uncertain. The germline CDR1 and CDR2 sequences are SGHAT and FQDESV (reference sequence). The CDR3 loop spans 17 amino acids. Trimming cost V 1 base and J 1 base, with 11 bases left between them. The CDR3 DNA is TGTGCCAGCAGCTTAGTCCCACTCAAATCTGGGGCCAACGTCCTGACTTTC. This sequence encodes CASSLVPLKSGANVLTF.

The V gene is TRBV7-9, the J gene TRBJ2-1, with 7 bases identical to TRBD2. Germline assignment: CDR1 SEHNR and CDR2 FQNEAQ (reference sequence). The CDR3 is made up of 15 amino acids. Trimming removed 5 bases from V and 7 bases from J; junction bases left unmatched: 11. As DNA, the CDR3 is TGTGCCAGCAGCCCCTCCGGCGGGAGATTAAATGAGCAGTTCTTC. It encodes CASSPSGGRLNEQFF.

This clonotype came up a few times. The chain is built from TRBV9 and TRBJ2-7; D is undetermined. CDR1 SGDLS and CDR2 YYNGEE come from the germline V gene. The CDR3 runs to 14 residues. V dropped 0 bases and J dropped 6 bases, with 13 bases sitting between them. CDR3 nucleotides: TGTGCCAGCAGCGTAGGCCCGCCTCCACTCGAGCAGTACTTC. Residues: CASSVGPPPLEQYF.

This clonotype showed up just a few times. The V gene is TRBV3-1, the J gene TRBJ1-5, with a weak D call TRBD1 (5 bases). The V end was cut by 0 bases, the J end by 9 bases, with 15 bases between. Germline V gene sequence: CDR1 LGHDT, CDR2 YNNKEL (reference sequence). CDR3 length equals 15 residues. The CDR3, as DNA: TGTGCCAGCAGCCAAGATACCGGGGCCCCTAGGCCCCAGCATTTT. Translation gives CASSQDTGAPRPQHF.

The chain recombines TRBV4-3 with TRBJ2-3; D uncertain. Germline loops: CDR1 LGHNA, CDR2 YSLEER. V dropped 0 bases and J dropped 2 bases, with 9 bases sitting between them. The CDR3 extends over 15 amino acids. CDR3 bases: TGCGCCAGCAGCCAAGAGAGGTGGGACACAGATACGCAGTATTTT. Translating gives CASSQERWDTDTQYF.

This clonotype was picked up a small number of times. The J gene is TRBJ2-2, the V gene TRBV11-1; TRBD1 aligns across 9 bases. The junction had 7 bases not matched to a gene; V was cut back by 5 bases and J by 6 bases. Per germline, CDR1 SGHAT and CDR2 FQDESV (reference sequence). This CDR3 contains 15 residues. In nucleotides, the CDR3 is TGTGCCAGCAGCCCGGGACAGGGTTATTCCGGGGAGCTGTTTTTT. Its protein product is CASSPGQGYSGELFF. Supplemented by reference TRBV11-1 and TRBJ2-2, the full variable domain reads EAEVAQSPRYKITEKSQAVAFWCDPISGHATLYWYRQILGQGPELLVQFQDESVVDDSQLPKDRFSAERLKGVDSTLKIQPAELGDSAMYLCASSPGQGYSGELFFGEGSRLTVL.

CDR3 DNA sequence: TGTGCCAGCCGGCGGGACGGTAATCAGCCCCAGCATTTT. Amino acid sequence: CASRRDGNQPQHF. V and J are TRBV6-6 and TRBJ1-5, with a weak D call TRBD1 (5 bases). Per the germline V gene, CDR1 is MNHNY and CDR2 is SVGAGI (reference sequence). This CDR3 has 13 residues. The V gene lost 8 bases and the J gene lost 4 bases, with 12 bases spanning the gap.

The V gene is TRBV6-6, the J gene TRBJ2-6; possible D gene TRBD1, 5 bases. Germline V gene sequence: CDR1 MNHNY, CDR2 SVGAGI (reference sequence). Trimming pared 4 bases from V and 2 bases from J, leaving 12 bases between. CDR3 length equals 16 residues. CDR3 DNA sequence: TGTGCCAGCAGTTCCCCCATAGGGGCTGGGGCCAACGTCCTGACTTTC. Translating gives CASSSPIGAGANVLTF.

Only one count was recorded for this clonotype. The V call is TRBV6-2 or TRBV6-3, the J call TRBJ1-5; unclear D gene. The germline gives CDR1 MNHEY, CDR2 SVGEGT. V lost 4 bases and J lost 0, with 19 bases in between. CDR3 size: 18 residues. CDR3 protein: CASSSVPDGAYSNQPQHF. In DNA, the CDR3 is TGTGCCAGCAGTTCTGTGCCGGACGGAGCTTATAGCAATCAGCCCCAGCATTTT.

In its sample, this clonotype was seen many times. The chain uses TRBV10-3 and TRBJ2-7; 9 bases are a match to TRBD2. V was pared by 10 bases and J by 0 bases, with 10 bases of the junction left unmatched. The V gene's germline CDR1 is ENHRY and CDR2 SYGVKD. The CDR3 runs to 15 residues. CDR3 sequence: CATLNLAGTSYEQYF. The CDR3 coding sequence is TGTGCCACCTTAAACCTAGCGGGGACCTCCTACGAGCAGTACTTC.

The V gene is TRBV5-1, the J gene TRBJ2-7, with D perhaps matching TRBD2 (6 bases). Looked up from germline, CDR1 is SGHRS and CDR2 is YFSETQ. V was cut by 0 bases and J by 3 bases, with 16 bases left in between. CDR3 length: 16 amino acids. CDR3 bases: TGCGCCAGCAGCTTGGCACCGGGACTGTCTTACTACGAGCAGTACTTC. The encoded protein is CASSLAPGLSYYEQYF.

The chain links TRBV14 to TRBJ1-1; 8 nucleotides agree with TRBD1. The CDR3 has 16 residues. Germline V gives CDR1 SGHDN, CDR2 FVKESK. The J segment lost 0 bases and the V segment lost 1 base, leaving 4 bases of the junction unmatched. CDR3 nucleotide sequence: TGTGCCAGCAGCCAAGGGACAGGGTTCTTGAACACTGAAGCTTTCTTT. The encoded protein is CASSQGTGFLNTEAFF. Combining the CDR3 with reference TRBV14 and TRBJ1-1 gives the whole variable domain EAGVTQFPSHSVIEKGQTVTLRCDPISGHDNLYWYRRVMGKEIKFLLHFVKESKQDESGMPNNRFLAERTGGTYSTLKVQPAELEDSGVYFCASSQGTGFLNTEAFFGQGTRLTVV.

This clonotype has only a few counts. The V call is TRBV12-3 or TRBV12-4, the J call TRBJ2-7; D not resolved. The V gene lost 4 bases and the J gene lost 4 bases, with 8 bases spanning the gap. The CDR3 is 12 amino acids. CDR3 DNA: TGTGCCAGCAGTTGGACGGCTTACGAGCAGTACTTC. This sequence encodes CASSWTAYEQYF.

The V and J genes are TRBV11-3 and TRBJ2-3; D call uncertain. The DNA end is more similar to TRBJ1-5, so the J call may be wrong. Germline-derived CDR1 and CDR2 are SGHNT and YENEEA. The CDR3 has 17 amino acids. The CDR3 DNA follows: TGTGCCAGCAGCACCCGGACTAGCGGGAGGGCGGGAGATACGCAGCATTTT. Amino acid sequence: CASSTRTSGRAGDTQHF.